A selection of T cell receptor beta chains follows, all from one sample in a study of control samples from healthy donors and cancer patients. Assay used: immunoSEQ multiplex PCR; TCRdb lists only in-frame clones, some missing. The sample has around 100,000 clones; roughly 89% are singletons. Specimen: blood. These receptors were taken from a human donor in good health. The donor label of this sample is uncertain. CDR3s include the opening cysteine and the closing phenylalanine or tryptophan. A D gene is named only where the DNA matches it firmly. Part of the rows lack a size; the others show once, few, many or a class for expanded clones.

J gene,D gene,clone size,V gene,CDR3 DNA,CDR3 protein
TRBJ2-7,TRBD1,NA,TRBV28,TGTGCCAGCAGTGCGGCAGGACAGGGTTACTACGAGCAGTACTTC,CASSAAGQGYYEQYF
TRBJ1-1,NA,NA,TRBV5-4,TGTGCCAGCAGCTTGGAACAAGGGGCCACTGAAGCTTTCTTT,CASSLEQGATEAFF
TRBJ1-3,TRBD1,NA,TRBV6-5,TGTGCCAGCGGAGAGACAGGGAGTGGAAACACCATATATTTT,CASGETGSGNTIYF
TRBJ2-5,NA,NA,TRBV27,TGTGCCAGCACCATGGGAGAGACCCAGTACTTC,CASTMGETQYF
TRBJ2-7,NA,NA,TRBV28,TGTGCCAGCGGGTCAGGGGACTACGAGCAGTACTTC,CASGSGDYEQYF
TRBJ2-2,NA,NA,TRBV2,TGTGCCAGCAGTGGGGACACGGGGTCCGGGGAGCTGTTTTTT,CASSGDTGSGELFF
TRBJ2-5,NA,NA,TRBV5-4,TGTGCCAGCAGCTCTACGACAGCGCAAGAGACCCAGTACTTC,CASSSTTAQETQYF
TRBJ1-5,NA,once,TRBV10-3,TGTGCCATCAGTGAGGACCGCGTACACCAGCCCCAGCATTTT,CAISEDRVHQPQHF
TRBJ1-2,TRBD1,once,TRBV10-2,TGCGCCAGCAACCAGGGGGCGTCTGGCTACACCTTC,CASNQGASGYTF
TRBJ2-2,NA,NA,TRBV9,TGTGCCAGCAGCGTAGCTTCGAACACCGGGGAGCTGTTTTTT,CASSVASNTGELFF
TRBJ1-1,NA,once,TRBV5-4,TGTGCCAGCAGCAGGGAGGGACTGCCGAACACTGAAGCTTTCTTT,CASSREGLPNTEAFF
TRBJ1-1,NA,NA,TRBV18,TGTGCCAGCTCACCAGGGCTGAAGAACACTGAAGCTTTCTTT,CASSPGLKNTEAFF
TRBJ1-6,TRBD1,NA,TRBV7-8,TGTGCCAGCAGCCCGGGACAGGGGAATTCACCCCTCCACTTT,CASSPGQGNSPLHF
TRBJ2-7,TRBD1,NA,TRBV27,TGTGCCAGCAGTTTAGGGACAGGAGCCTACGAGCAGTACTTC,CASSLGTGAYEQYF
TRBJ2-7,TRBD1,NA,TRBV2,TGTGCCAGCAAACCCCCGGGACAGCAATACGAGCAGTACTTC,CASKPPGQQYEQYF
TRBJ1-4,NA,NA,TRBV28,TGTGCCAGCAGACTACCAGGGGAAAAACTGTTTTTT,CASRLPGEKLFF
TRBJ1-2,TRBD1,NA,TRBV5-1,TGCGCCAGCAGCGGGACAGGGGCCTATGGCTACACCTTC,CASSGTGAYGYTF
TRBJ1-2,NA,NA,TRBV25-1,TGTGCCAGCAGTGAATATAATCCCTACCGGGGCTACACCTTC,CASSEYNPYRGYTF
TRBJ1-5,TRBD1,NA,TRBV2,TGTGCCAGCAGTAAAACCGGACAGGGGGAGCAGCCCCAGCATTTT,CASSKTGQGEQPQHF
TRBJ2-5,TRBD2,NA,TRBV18,TGTGCCAGCTCACCAGGATTTGGCGGGGGGCAGGAGACCCAGTACTTC,CASSPGFGGGQETQYF
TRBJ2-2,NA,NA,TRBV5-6,TGTGCCAGCAGCTGGGCGGGCAGATTGGGCACCGGGGAGCTGTTTTTT,CASSWAGRLGTGELFF
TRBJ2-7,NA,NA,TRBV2,TGTGCCAGTAGAATGCGCGGGGATCCCTCCTACGAGCAGTACTTC,CASRMRGDPSYEQYF
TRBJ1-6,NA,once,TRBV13,TGTGCCAGCAAGGCCTCCTACCGAAATTCACCCCTCCACTTT,CASKASYRNSPLHF
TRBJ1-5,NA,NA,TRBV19,TGTGCCAGTAATCCTCCCGGGGGGGCGCCCCAGCATTTT,CASNPPGGAPQHF
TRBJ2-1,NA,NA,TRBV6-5,TGTGCCAGCAGCCCCTCAGGGTACTACAATGAGCAGTTCTTC,CASSPSGYYNEQFF
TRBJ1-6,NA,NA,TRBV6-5,TGTGCCAGCAGGGACACAGGGAGTTCACCCCTCCACTTT,CASRDTGSSPLHF
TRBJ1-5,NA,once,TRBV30,TGTGCCTGGACTGAGGGGACCTCTAGCAATCAGCCCCAGCATTTT,CAWTEGTSSNQPQHF
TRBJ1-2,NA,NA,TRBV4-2,TGTGCCAGCAGCCAACTATTTGCAGATCTGGGCTACACCTTC,CASSQLFADLGYTF
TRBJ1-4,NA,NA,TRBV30,TGTGCCTGGGGCCAAGGTGGGGAAAAACTGTTTTTT,CAWGQGGEKLFF
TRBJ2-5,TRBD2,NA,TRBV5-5,TGTGCCAGCGGCCTAGCGGGGGGCCCGGCCCCCCGGACCCAGTACTTC,CASGLAGGPAPRTQYF
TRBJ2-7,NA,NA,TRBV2,TGTGCCAGCAGTGAAGCGCTCAGGGTCTACGAGCAGTACTTC,CASSEALRVYEQYF
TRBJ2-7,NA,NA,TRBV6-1,TGTGCCAGCAGTGAAAAGTACGAGCAGTACTTC,CASSEKYEQYF
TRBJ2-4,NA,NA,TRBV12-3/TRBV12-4,TGTGCCAGCAGTTTAGCTCTGACTTTGTACTTC,CASSLALTLYF
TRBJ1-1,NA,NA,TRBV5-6,TGTGCCAGCAGCCAATTTACAGAAACAGGGAGAGGCACTGAAGCTTTCTTT,CASSQFTETGRGTEAFF
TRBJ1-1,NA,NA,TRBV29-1,TGCAGCGCCCGGGGAGTGAACACTGAAGCTTTCTTT,CSARGVNTEAFF
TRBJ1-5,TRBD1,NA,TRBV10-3,TGTGCCATCAGACCGACAGGGGGGAATCAGCCCCAGCATTTT,CAIRPTGGNQPQHF
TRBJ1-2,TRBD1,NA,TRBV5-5,TGTGCCAGCACCACAGGGGTTACGAACTATGGCTACACCTTC,CASTTGVTNYGYTF
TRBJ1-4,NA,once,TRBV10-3,TGTGCCATCAGTGGTGGAGGGAATAGCGAAAAACTGTTTTTT,CAISGGGNSEKLFF
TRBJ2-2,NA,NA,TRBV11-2,TGTGCCAGCAGCTTAGGGTCCGGGGAGCTGTTTTTT,CASSLGSGELFF
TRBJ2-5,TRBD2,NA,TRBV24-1,TGTGCCACCAGTGATCGGCTAGCGGGAGGGCAAGAGACCCAGTACTTC,CATSDRLAGGQETQYF
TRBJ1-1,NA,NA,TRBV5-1,TGCGCCAGCAGCCGCGGGACTATGGGCACTGAAGCTTTCTTT,CASSRGTMGTEAFF
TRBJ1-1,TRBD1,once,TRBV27,TGTGCCAGCGTGCCCAGGGACAGGGGTCTAGCGAACACTGAAGCTTTCTTT,CASVPRDRGLANTEAFF
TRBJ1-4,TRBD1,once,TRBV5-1,TGCGCCAGCAGCGTTCCCGGGACAGGGAACGAAAAACTGTTTTTT,CASSVPGTGNEKLFF